The T cell receptor beta chain described here comes from a study of blood T cell repertoires in COVID-19. In the study overall: The origin of the acute and convalescent COVID-19 samples was the United States, Italy and Spain. Sample material is recorded as cDNA or gDNA derived from T cells, B-cell-depleted T cells, or PBMCs.

There are 16 residues in the CDR3. Unmatched junction bases numbered 13, after V lost 4 bases and J lost 5 bases. Assay: immunoSEQ multiplex PCR; the TCRdb copy retains only in-frame clones and omits some. The sample includes some 370,000 clones, about 90% seen only once; the top ten take 6.5%. The sample was peripheral blood. The receptor was derived from a man between 18 and 35 years old with active or convalescent COVID-19. The chain links TRBV23-1 to TRBJ2-5, with 7 bases fitting TRBD1. TRBV23-1 is an open reading frame, and its role is uncertain. DNA of the CDR3: TGCGCCAGCAGTCGCTCCACAGGACAGGTAGGTGAGACCCAGTACTTC. This encodes CASSRSTGQVGETQYF.